This TCR beta chain appears in the sequencing data of a study of identical twins. TCRdb used MiXCR to reprocess the 5' RACE reads, holding one entry per CDR3 protein. The data show approximately 240,000 distinct CDR3 sequences, with over 11% seen just once and around 8.9% held by the top ten. A few counts support this clonotype. Its antigen is unknown. General study results and limits: Reduced insertions were recorded for abundant cord blood beta clonotypes, with no such pattern in memory repertoires. It was cross-sectional statistical analysis, not following the same donors, that the conclusions relied on.

Healthy Caucasian donors formed the entire cohort. The sample comprised memory (CD45RO+) T cells sorted from blood. This receptor was identified in a woman under 30 in good health.

As DNA, the CDR3 is TGTGCCAGCAGCTTAGGGCCGGGACTTAACAATGAGCAGTTCTTC. Translating it yields CASSLGPGLNNEQFF. The chain is built from TRBV7-9 and TRBJ2-1, with D possibly being TRBD2 (6 bases). This CDR3 comprises 15 residues. Trimming stripped 1 base from V and 5 bases from J, with 12 bases between. CDR1 SEHNR and CDR2 FQNEAQ come from the germline V gene (reference sequence). Supplemented by reference TRBV7-9 and TRBJ2-1, the full variable domain reads DTGVSQNPRHKITKRGQNVTFRCDPISEHNRLYWYRQTLGQGPEFLTYFQNEAQLEKSRLLSDRFSAERPKGSFSTLEIQRTEQGDSAMYLCASSLGPGLNNEQFFGPGTRLTVL.